A single sample gave rise to the 6 T cell receptor beta chains below, sequenced in a study of T cells in Graves' hyperthyroidism and ophthalmopathy (dated by TCRdb to between 2017 and 2020). Library method: multiplex PCR. Instrument on record: Illumina HiSeq 2000. TCR beta CDR3 regions were amplified from RNA transcripts. For the first round of RT-PCR on the TCR CDR3, the HTBI primer set was used together with the Qiagen OneStep RT-PCR kit. TCRdb reanalyzed the raw reads on its own, using fastp at Q25 for trimming and MiXCR for clone calling, and kept in-frame beta chains. Rows merge per CDR3 protein into single entries with the most common DNA and genes. Present in this sample are about 590,000 distinct CDR3 sequences, about 15% of which were seen just once. The leading ten clones occupy under 8% of the sample. Sequencing used blood. Source of these receptors: a woman in her twenties or thirties with Graves' hyperthyroidism.

The V call is TRBV6-2 or TRBV6-3, the J call TRBJ1-6, with 11 bases that match TRBD1. Germline CDR1 reads MNHEY; CDR2 reads SVGEGT. CDR3 length: 14 residues. Germline trimming cut 5 bases from V and 9 bases from J; bases unmatched to any gene: 3. CDR3 amino acids: CASSGTGGFSPLHF. The CDR3 nucleotides are TGTGCCAGCAGTGGGACAGGGGGATTTTCACCCCTCCACTTT.

This clonotype was observed at least ten times. The rearrangement links TRBV20-1 to TRBJ2-1; D is perhaps TRBD2 (6 bases). The germline CDR1 and CDR2 sequences are DFQATT and SNEGSKA (reference sequence). The CDR3 contains 11 residues. Trimming cost V 7 bases and J 7 bases, with 11 bases left between them. In nucleotides, the CDR3 is TGCAGTGGGTGGGGACTGAATGAGCAGTTCTTC. The encoded protein is CSGWGLNEQFF.

The CDR3 DNA is TGTGCCAGCAGCTCATCTCCGGGACAGGGGGCTTACGAGCAGTACTTC. Amino acid sequence: CASSSSPGQGAYEQYF. The chain carries TRBV11-2 and TRBJ2-7, with 12 nucleotides matching TRBD1. The germline V gene has CDR1 SGHAT and CDR2 FQNNGV. The V gene end was trimmed by 4 bases and the J gene end by 4 bases; junction bases not matched to a gene: 8. The CDR3 is 16 amino acids.

At least ten counts were recorded for this clonotype. This chain uses TRBV3-1 with TRBJ2-7; 7 bases are a match to TRBD1. The CDR3 has 14 amino acids. Germline loops: CDR1 LGHDT, CDR2 YNNKEL (reference sequence). Losses at the gene ends were 2 bases for V and 3 bases for J; bases not matched to a gene: 4. CDR3 bases: TGTGCCAGCAGCCAAAACAGGGGTTACTACGAGCAGTACTTC. Protein product: CASSQNRGYYEQYF.

The chain combines TRBV6-2 or TRBV6-3 with TRBJ2-7, with D tentatively TRBD1 or TRBD2 (6 bases each). Germline V gene sequence: CDR1 MNHEY, CDR2 SVGEGT. The CDR3 contains 14 residues. The V end lost 8 bases, the J end lost 3 bases, and 17 bases lay between the germline ends. The CDR3 protein is CASGGYGQLYEQYF. CDR3 nucleotides: TGTGCCAGCGGGGGGTATGGACAGCTCTACGAGCAGTACTTC.

There are a few counts of this clonotype. The chain joins TRBV7-9 to TRBJ1-3; weak D call: TRBD1 (5 bases). The CDR3 loop spans 16 amino acids. Trimming left V 6 bases short and J 0 bases short, with 15 bases between. Per the germline V gene, CDR1 is SEHNR and CDR2 is FQNEAQ (reference sequence). CDR3 bases: TGTGCCAGCAGTCTTACCGCCGGGACCTCTGGAAACACCATATATTTT. Protein: CASSLTAGTSGNTIYF.